Listed below are T cell receptor beta chains from one sample, sequenced in a study of T cell responses to AZD1222 COVID-19 vaccine. Clones were read by immunoSEQ multiplex PCR, and TCRdb kept only the in-frame ones, dropping some. Altogether fewer than 120,000 clones are present, 81% being singletons, with the ten largest covering about 4.5%. Sequences were derived from peripheral blood, sampled on day 0 of AZD1222 vaccination. These receptor sequences come from an adult in good health. The CDR3 runs from the conserved cysteine through the conserved F or W. Fields, in order: J gene, clone size, CDR3 length, D gene, V gene, CDR3 DNA, CDR3 protein. The D gene is left open where the match is weak. Where a row states a size, it is once, few, many or the class of an expanded clone; other rows omit it.

TRBJ1-1,-,14,TRBD1,TRBV19,TGTGCCAGTAAGGACAGGGGATCAGGGACTGAAGCTTTCTTT,CASKDRGSGTEAFF
TRBJ2-7,-,13,-,TRBV7-9,TGTGCCAGCAGCCCCAGGACGGCGGGCGAGCAGTACTTC,CASSPRTAGEQYF
TRBJ1-1,few,13,-,TRBV3-1/TRBV3-2,TGTGCCAGCAGCCAAGGTGGGGGAGGGAAAGCTTTCTTT,CASSQGGGGKAFF
TRBJ2-7,once,14,-,TRBV25-1,TGTGCCAGCAGTGAGGCAGGGAGCTCCTACGAGCAGTACTTC,CASSEAGSSYEQYF
TRBJ1-5,-,15,-,TRBV5-1,TGCGCCAGCAGCTCCGGGGGGAATAGCAATCAGCCCCAGCATTTT,CASSSGGNSNQPQHF
TRBJ2-1,-,15,TRBD2,TRBV6-9,TGTGCCAGCAGTTTACCGGGGGGAAGGGGCAATGAGCAGTTCTTC,CASSLPGGRGNEQFF
TRBJ2-7,-,14,TRBD1,TRBV19,TGTGCCAGTAGCCCCCGGGACAGGCCCTACGAGCAGTACTTC,CASSPRDRPYEQYF
TRBJ1-1,-,15,-,TRBV2,TGTGCCAGCAGTGAAAGGAAGACAGTGGTCACTGAAGCTTTCTTT,CASSERKTVVTEAFF
TRBJ1-6,-,16,-,TRBV6-5,TGTGCCAGCAGTTACTCTAGGCTGCTGCGGGAATCACCCCTCCACTTT,CASSYSRLLRESPLHF
TRBJ1-5,-,15,-,TRBV6-5,TGTGCCAGCAGTTCCCGGACAGAAAGCAATCAGCCCCAGCATTTT,CASSSRTESNQPQHF
TRBJ2-3,-,15,TRBD2,TRBV4-3,TGCGCCAGAACGGGACTAGCGGGTTCCAAAGATACGCAGTATTTT,CARTGLAGSKDTQYF
TRBJ2-7,-,15,-,TRBV11-2,TGTGCCAGCAGCTTGGAGTGGGGAAGCTCCTACGAGCAGTACTTC,CASSLEWGSSYEQYF
TRBJ2-7,-,15,-,TRBV11-2,TGTGCCAGCAGCCTGGCCCACAGGAAAACCTACGAGCAGTACTTC,CASSLAHRKTYEQYF
TRBJ1-4,-,11,-,TRBV19,TGTGCCAGTAATGGAAATGAAAAACTGTTTTTT,CASNGNEKLFF
TRBJ1-2,-,17,-,TRBV11-2,TGTGCCAGCAGCCACGTATCTACGGGGGGGCGAGGCTATGGCTACACCTTC,CASSHVSTGGRGYGYTF
TRBJ1-3,-,16,-,TRBV3-1/TRBV3-2,TGTGCCAGCAGCCAAGCCCGGGGGGGGGCTGGAAACACCATATATTTT,CASSQARGGAGNTIYF
TRBJ2-5,-,16,TRBD2,TRBV3-1/TRBV3-2,TGTGCCAGCAGCCAACGACTAGCGGGAGTTGTAGAGACCCAGTACTTC,CASSQRLAGVVETQYF
TRBJ2-2,-,14,TRBD2,TRBV18,TGTGCCAGCTCCGTAGCGGGAGGCACCGGGGAGCTGTTTTTT,CASSVAGGTGELFF
TRBJ1-6,many,14,-,TRBV6-6,TGTGCCAGCAGTAGCCGGCCAGGAGATTCACCCCTCCACTTT,CASSSRPGDSPLHF
TRBJ2-3,-,15,TRBD1,TRBV2,TGTGCCAGCAGCTCAACCGGGACAGGGTTAGATACGCAGTATTTT,CASSSTGTGLDTQYF
TRBJ2-1,-,13,-,TRBV6-2/TRBV6-3,TGTGCCAGCAGTTATCTCTTTGGGAATGAGCAGTTCTTC,CASSYLFGNEQFF
TRBJ2-7,-,13,-,TRBV7-2,TGTGCCAGCAGCTTAGCAGCAGCGCCCGAGCAGTACTTC,CASSLAAAPEQYF
TRBJ2-1,-,16,TRBD2,TRBV6-9,TGTGCCAGCAGTTATTCGTCTAGCGGGAGAGGGAATGAGCAGTTCTTC,CASSYSSSGRGNEQFF
TRBJ2-2,once,14,TRBD1,TRBV28,TGTGCCAGCAGACGAGGGGGCGCGGCCGGGGAGCTGTTTTTT,CASRRGGAAGELFF
TRBJ2-2,-,12,-,TRBV12-3/TRBV12-4,TGTGCCAGCAGTCGAGGGGCCGGGGAGCTGTTTTTT,CASSRGAGELFF
TRBJ1-3,few,15,-,TRBV30,TGTGCCTGGAGTACTGCGGGGGGCTCTGGAAACACCATATATTTT,CAWSTAGGSGNTIYF
TRBJ2-2,-,17,TRBD1,TRBV5-1,TGCGCCAGCAGCTTATCGTCCGGACAGGGTGTGGTCGGGGAGCTGTTTTTT,CASSLSSGQGVVGELFF
TRBJ2-1,once,15,TRBD2,TRBV6-5,TGTGCCAGCAGTTCTAGCGGGGGGTACTACAATGAGCAGTTCTTC,CASSSSGGYYNEQFF
TRBJ1-1,-,15,TRBD1,TRBV19,TGTGCCAGTAGTAGTTACAGGGGTCTTAACACTGAAGCTTTCTTT,CASSSYRGLNTEAFF
TRBJ1-3,-,15,-,TRBV5-1,TGCGCCAGCAGCATCGCAGGGGTTTCTGGAAACACCATATATTTT,CASSIAGVSGNTIYF
TRBJ2-1,few,19,TRBD2,TRBV13,TGTGCCAGCAGCTTATGGGCCAGGTCAGGGACTAGCGGCCGGCGAGAGCAGTTCTTC,CASSLWARSGTSGRREQFF
TRBJ1-5,-,13,-,TRBV27,TGTGCCAGCAGTTTCGGGAGTCGGGAGCCCCAGCATTTT,CASSFGSREPQHF
TRBJ1-4,-,15,TRBD1,TRBV28,TGTGCCAGCAGTTCAGGGGGCGCAACTAATGAAAAACTGTTTTTT,CASSSGGATNEKLFF
TRBJ2-1,-,17,-,TRBV4-3,TGCGCCAGCAGCCAAGATTATCCATCAAGCTCCTACAATGAGCAGTTCTTC,CASSQDYPSSSYNEQFF
TRBJ1-2,few,15,TRBD1,TRBV6-5,TGTGCCAGCAGTTTCACGACAGGGACGAACTATGGCTACACCTTC,CASSFTTGTNYGYTF
TRBJ1-2,-,14,TRBD1,TRBV5-6,TGTGCCAGCAGGGGCTCGGGACAGGGTCGTGGCTACACCTTC,CASRGSGQGRGYTF
TRBJ2-5,-,18,TRBD1,TRBV3-1/TRBV3-2,TGTGCCAGCAGCCAAGATAGCGCTTTGGACAGGGGGCGACAGACCCAGTACTTC,CASSQDSALDRGRQTQYF